The T cell receptor (beta chain) described here comes from a study of human T cells and chemical hapten exposure. Noted time point: patch test 3, about 24 weeks after DPC sensitization. Treatment noted: therapeutic diphenylcyclopropenone sensitization with weekly scalp DPC. Unfractionated whole blood yielded total RNA. Germline-derived CDR1 and CDR2 are DFQATT and SNEGSKA (reference sequence). There are 16 residues in the CDR3. The V and J ends lost 1 base and 0 bases, in that order; junction bases with no gene match: 3. This clonotype was recorded at least ten times. A single record per CDR3 protein comes from TCRdb applying MiXCR to the RACE reads. The sample has fewer than 50,000 distinct CDR3 sequences; over 7.5% are singletons.

The rearrangement links TRBV20-1 to TRBJ2-3; 11 positions agree with TRBD2. This specimen was whole blood, taken in connection with sensitization to the hapten diphenylcyclopropenone (DPC). The receptor's source is a man aged 50-60 years with alopecia areata. Some clones in this sample may be carry-over from other donors' samples. CDR3 region: CSARAASGRSTDTQYF. CDR3 sequence (DNA): TGCAGTGCTAGAGCGGCTAGCGGGAGGAGCACAGATACGCAGTATTTT.